The rows below give T cell receptor beta chains drawn from one sample of a study of shared clonotypes between healthy human individuals. TCRdb's table, derived via immunoSEQ multiplex PCR, lists solely in-frame clones and lacks some. The data hold about 1.5 million clones, with 95% to 99% observed a single time. The sample taken for sequencing was naive CD4+ T cells sorted from blood. These receptors all stem from a man aged 25 to 45 in good health. CDR3s include the opening cysteine and the closing phenylalanine or tryptophan. D genes are given only for firm matches. The size field is filled for only some rows; it gives once, few, many or a size class.

V	D	J	size	CDR3	DNA
TRBV7-2	NA	TRBJ1-5	NA	CASSLNSGREPQHF	TGTGCCAGCAGCTTAAATTCGGGGCGGGAGCCCCAGCATTTT
TRBV18	TRBD1	TRBJ2-7	NA	CASSPAGTGGREQYF	TGTGCCAGCTCACCCGCCGGGACAGGGGGCCGGGAGCAGTACTTC
TRBV19	TRBD1	TRBJ2-2	NA	CASSGQGNTGELFF	TGTGCCAGTAGTGGACAGGGTAACACCGGGGAGCTGTTTTTT
TRBV15	TRBD1	TRBJ2-7	NA	CATSRRTGDYEQYF	TGTGCCACCAGCAGGCGGACAGGGGACTACGAGCAGTACTTC
TRBV6-6	TRBD1	TRBJ2-5	once	CASRPNIRDSQETQYF	TGTGCCAGCAGACCCAACATACGGGACAGCCAAGAGACCCAGTACTTC
TRBV5-5	TRBD1	TRBJ1-5	NA	CASSFRGFRDQPQHF	TGTGCCAGCAGTTTCAGGGGGTTTAGGGATCAGCCCCAGCATTTT
TRBV10-2	TRBD2	TRBJ2-1	NA	CASKQRTSGLNEQFF	TGCGCCAGCAAACAACGGACTAGCGGACTCAATGAGCAGTTCTTC
TRBV6-5	NA	TRBJ2-5	NA	CASSYTGPGQETQYF	TGTGCCAGCAGTTATACGGGACCCGGGCAAGAGACCCAGTACTTC
TRBV7-9	TRBD1	TRBJ1-4	once	CASSQTGTGEKLFF	TGTGCCAGCAGCCAAACCGGGACAGGTGAAAAACTGTTTTTT
TRBV27	TRBD1	TRBJ1-4	NA	CASSLSMPTGARVEKLFF	TGTGCCAGCAGTTTATCGATGCCAACAGGGGCGCGAGTTGAAAAACTGTTTTTT
TRBV6-5	TRBD2	TRBJ2-7	NA	CASSRLAGSFYEQYF	TGTGCCAGCAGCCGACTAGCGGGAAGCTTCTACGAGCAGTACTTC
TRBV28	TRBD2	TRBJ2-1	NA	CASSLGAGGRNEQFF	TGTGCCAGCAGTTTAGGAGCGGGAGGTCGGAATGAGCAGTTCTTC
TRBV2	NA	TRBJ2-1	once	CASSTGVHNEQFF	TGTGCCAGCAGTACGGGAGTCCACAATGAGCAGTTCTTC
TRBV29-1	NA	TRBJ2-7	NA	CSVARGYEQYF	TGCAGCGTAGCCAGGGGTTACGAGCAGTACTTC
TRBV2	NA	TRBJ2-2	NA	CASSEGIVRYGELFF	TGTGCCAGCAGTGAAGGGATAGTGCGGTACGGGGAGCTGTTTTTT
TRBV5-4	TRBD2	TRBJ2-1	NA	CASSLPAGGGYSYNEQFF	TGTGCCAGCAGCTTGCCAGCGGGAGGCGGCTACTCCTACAATGAGCAGTTCTTC
TRBV19	NA	TRBJ2-1	NA	CATHMAQGGRNEQFF	TGTGCCACCCACATGGCGCAGGGCGGACGAAATGAGCAGTTCTTC
TRBV29-1	TRBD2	TRBJ2-7	NA	CSVPGREVGAVEYF	TGCAGCGTTCCCGGGAGGGAGGTTGGGGCAGTCGAGTACTTC
TRBV5-1	NA	TRBJ2-1	NA	CASSLSSVNEQFF	TGCGCCAGCAGCTTGTCGTCAGTAAATGAGCAGTTCTTC
TRBV29-1	NA	TRBJ2-5	NA	CSVEGLAPGGETQYF	TGCAGCGTTGAGGGTCTAGCCCCCGGCGGGGAGACCCAGTACTTC
TRBV20-1	NA	TRBJ2-7	NA	CSARVLGEQYF	TGCAGTGCTAGAGTCCTGGGCGAGCAGTACTTC
TRBV6-5	NA	TRBJ2-7	NA	CASSPKGPHYEQYF	TGTGCCAGCAGTCCAAAAGGGCCTCACTACGAGCAGTACTTC
TRBV6-1	NA	TRBJ2-7	NA	CATTHNPLEQYF	TGTGCCACCACACACAATCCCCTAGAGCAGTACTTC
TRBV28	TRBD1	TRBJ2-7	NA	CASSLVSGGFYEQYF	TGTGCCAGCAGTTTAGTGTCAGGGGGCTTTTACGAGCAGTACTTC
TRBV11-2	NA	TRBJ1-5	NA	CASSFLGNQPQHF	TGTGCCAGCAGCTTTTTGGGCAATCAGCCCCAGCATTTT
TRBV15	NA	TRBJ1-1	NA	CATDPGPRDTEAFF	TGTGCCACCGATCCGGGACCCCGGGACACTGAAGCTTTCTTT
TRBV10-3	TRBD1	TRBJ1-5	NA	CAINDREGQPQHF	TGTGCCATCAACGACAGGGAGGGTCAGCCCCAGCATTTT
TRBV27	NA	TRBJ2-7	NA	CASSLYAQASSGQYF	TGTGCCAGCAGTTTATATGCACAAGCCTCATCCGGGCAGTACTTC
TRBV2	TRBD1	TRBJ2-7	NA	CASSEGETGGYEQYF	TGTGCCAGCAGTGAAGGGGAGACAGGGGGCTACGAGCAGTACTTC
TRBV19	NA	TRBJ2-3	NA	CASSPHTDTQYF	TGTGCCAGTAGTCCCCACACAGATACGCAGTATTTT
TRBV7-6	TRBD1	TRBJ2-4	NA	CASSLAPGQLAKNIQYF	TGTGCCAGCAGCTTAGCCCCGGGACAGCTAGCCAAAAACATTCAGTACTTC
TRBV5-5	NA	TRBJ2-5	once	CASSLSEETQYF	TGTGCCAGCAGCTTGTCTGAAGAGACCCAGTACTTC
TRBV29-1	NA	TRBJ1-5	NA	CSIGEGWGQPQHF	TGCAGCATTGGGGAAGGATGGGGGCAGCCCCAGCATTTT
TRBV28	NA	TRBJ2-7	NA	CASSLRSDRIGYEQYF	TGTGCCAGCAGTCTCCGGAGCGACAGGATCGGCTACGAGCAGTACTTC
TRBV7-7	NA	TRBJ2-7	NA	CASSRDGPYEQYF	TGTGCCAGCAGTAGGGACGGACCTTACGAGCAGTACTTC
TRBV19	TRBD2	TRBJ2-1	NA	CASSISRGIGNEQFF	TGTGCCAGTAGTATTTCGCGGGGGATCGGGAATGAGCAGTTCTTC
TRBV14	NA	TRBJ2-3	once	CASSQRRPGTDTQYF	TGTGCCAGCAGCCAACGTCGCCCCGGGACAGATACGCAGTATTTT
TRBV10-3	NA	TRBJ1-4	NA	CAISDGLGEKLFF	TGTGCCATCAGTGACGGGTTGGGTGAAAAACTGTTTTTT
TRBV7-2	NA	TRBJ2-5	NA	CASSFGFGETQYF	TGTGCCAGCAGCTTTGGGTTTGGAGAGACCCAGTACTTC
TRBV11-2	NA	TRBJ2-7	NA	CASSLVFRSSSSYEQYF	TGTGCCAGCAGCTTAGTTTTCCGGTCTTCAAGCTCCTACGAGCAGTACTTC
TRBV27	NA	TRBJ2-7	once	CASSLWSSPYEQYF	TGTGCCAGCAGTTTATGGTCTAGTCCCTACGAGCAGTACTTC